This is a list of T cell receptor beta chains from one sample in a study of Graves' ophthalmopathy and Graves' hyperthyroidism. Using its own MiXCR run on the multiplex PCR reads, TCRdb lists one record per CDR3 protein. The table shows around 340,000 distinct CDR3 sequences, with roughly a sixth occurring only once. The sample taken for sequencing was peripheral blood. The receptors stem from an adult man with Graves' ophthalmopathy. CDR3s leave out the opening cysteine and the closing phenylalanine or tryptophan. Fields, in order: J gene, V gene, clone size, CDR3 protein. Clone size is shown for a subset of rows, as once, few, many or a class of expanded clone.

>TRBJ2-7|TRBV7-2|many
ASSLGGGPIEQY
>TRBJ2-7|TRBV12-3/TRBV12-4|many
ASSNSVTVYEQY
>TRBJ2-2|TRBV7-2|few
ASSGRGTRAGELF
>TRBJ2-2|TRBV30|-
AWSVMEGTTGELF
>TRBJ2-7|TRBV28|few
ASSLRPGLALYEQY
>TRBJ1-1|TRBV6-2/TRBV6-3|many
ASSKDRGLTEAF
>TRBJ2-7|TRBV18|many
ASSPAASSYEQY
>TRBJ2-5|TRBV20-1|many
SANWDSQETQY
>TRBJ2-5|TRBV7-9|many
ASSLLGRGEETQY
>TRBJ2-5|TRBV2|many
ASSGGTSGIQETQY
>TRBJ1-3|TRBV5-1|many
ASSLDSSGNTIY
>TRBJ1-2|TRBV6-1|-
ASSPGTARSNYGYT
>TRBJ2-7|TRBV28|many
ASSLWTGSEQY
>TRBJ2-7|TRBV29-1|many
SVAGTSYEQY
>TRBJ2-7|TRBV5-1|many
ASRRSSGGTGLYEQY
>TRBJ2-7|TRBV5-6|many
ASSLQLGVGYEQY
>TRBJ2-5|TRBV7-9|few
ASSSGTSGDQETQY
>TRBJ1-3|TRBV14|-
ASRRAGAGNTIY
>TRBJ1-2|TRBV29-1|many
SVGEVDRPNYGYT
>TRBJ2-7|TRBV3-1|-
ASSQELTVREQY
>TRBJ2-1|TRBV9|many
ASSVSGNLYNEQF
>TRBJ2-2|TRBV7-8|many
ASSLSAGLGELF
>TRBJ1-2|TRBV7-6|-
ASSLNDANYGYT
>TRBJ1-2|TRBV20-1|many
SAPQGFDGYT
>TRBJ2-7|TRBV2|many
ASGLAGPGYEQY
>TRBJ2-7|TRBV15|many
ATSREPRGRYEQY
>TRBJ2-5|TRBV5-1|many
ASSLVRDGETQY
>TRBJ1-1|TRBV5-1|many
ASSLYQIGNTEAF
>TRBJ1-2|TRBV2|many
ASSDSGAYGYT
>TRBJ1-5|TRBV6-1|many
ASSEVWTSGQPQH
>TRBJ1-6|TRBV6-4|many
ASSPDRGILSPLH
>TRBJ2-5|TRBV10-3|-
ATRTGGASLFVETQY
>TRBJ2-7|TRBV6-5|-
ASSFSTGSSYEQY
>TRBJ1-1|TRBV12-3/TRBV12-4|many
ASRLDRNTEAF
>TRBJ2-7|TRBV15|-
ATGGSSYEQY
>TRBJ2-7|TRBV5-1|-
ASSLEGYGSSYEQY
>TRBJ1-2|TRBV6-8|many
ASSEGTQEGGYT
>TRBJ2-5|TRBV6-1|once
ASSPLASGGETQY
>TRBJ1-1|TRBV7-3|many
ASSLRQSQEAF
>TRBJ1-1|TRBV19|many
ACRRTMNTEAF
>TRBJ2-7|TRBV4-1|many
AGSQEGQGHWEQY
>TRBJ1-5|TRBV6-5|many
ASSYTGGYRDQPQH
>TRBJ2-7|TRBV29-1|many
SVGGGASGTYEQY
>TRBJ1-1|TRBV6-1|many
ASSEDAWVLRTEAF
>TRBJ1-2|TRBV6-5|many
ASSPDKNYGYT
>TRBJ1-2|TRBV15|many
ATSRGTEPYYGYT
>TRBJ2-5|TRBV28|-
ASSPNRGSETQY